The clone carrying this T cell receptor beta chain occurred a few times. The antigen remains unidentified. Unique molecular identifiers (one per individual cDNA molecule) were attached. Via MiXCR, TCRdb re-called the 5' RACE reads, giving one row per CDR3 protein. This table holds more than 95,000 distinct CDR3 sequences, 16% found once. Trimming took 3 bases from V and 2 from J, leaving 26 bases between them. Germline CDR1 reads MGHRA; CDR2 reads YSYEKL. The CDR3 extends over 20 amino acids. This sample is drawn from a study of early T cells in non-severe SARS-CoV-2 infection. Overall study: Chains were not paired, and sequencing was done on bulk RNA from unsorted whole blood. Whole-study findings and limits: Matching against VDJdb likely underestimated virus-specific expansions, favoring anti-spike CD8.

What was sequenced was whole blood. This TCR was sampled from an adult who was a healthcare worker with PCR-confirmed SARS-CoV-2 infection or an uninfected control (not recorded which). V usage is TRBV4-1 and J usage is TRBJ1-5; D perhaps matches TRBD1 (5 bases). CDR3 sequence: CASSHRFYRDVETGNQPQHF. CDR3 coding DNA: TGCGCCAGCAGCCACCGTTTTTACCGGGACGTCGAGACGGGCAATCAGCCCCAGCATTTT.